This T cell receptor (beta chain) was recorded in a study of blood T cells in healthy people across ages. Regarding the study as a whole: A strong correlation was seen between TCR beta diversity and naive T cell percentage.

J was trimmed by 6 bases and V by 8 bases; bases with no gene match: 9. There are 13 residues in the CDR3. CDR1 is GTSNPN, CDR2 SVGIG, per germline (reference sequence). Through a sample-barcoded 5' primer and a J-beta primer mix, a second PCR was run for roughly 6 to 12 cycles. One entry per CDR3 protein, called by TCRdb with MiXCR from the 5' RACE reads. The sample has roughly 1.6 million distinct CDR3 sequences, 30% to 40% seen once. Note on this clonotype: The antigen is undetermined.

The origin of this receptor is a woman aged 25-40 years in good health. Sequenced sample: blood. The chain combines TRBV30 with TRBJ1-5; the match to TRBD1 covers 8 bases. CDR3 nucleotides: TGTGCCGGTTCACAGGGGGGGGGTCAGCCCCAGCATTTT. Its protein is CAGSQGGGQPQHF.